One and the same sample provided the 31 T cell receptor beta chains below, sequenced in a study of PD-1 blockade in classical Hodgkin lymphoma. As to time point: newly diagnosed, previously untreated cHL patient sample. After PBMCs were thawed, their CD8+ T cells were isolated by magnetic negative selection. TCRdb keeps only in-frame clones here, not all; method: immunoSEQ multiplex PCR. The sample lists over 20,000 clones; 80% to 90% were seen once. The specimen was CD8+ T cells from blood. All receptors come from a human donor with classical Hodgkin lymphoma.

The chain has TRBV25-1 and TRBJ1-6, with 7 nucleotides matching TRBD1. From germline, CDR1 is MGHDK and CDR2 SYGVNS. The CDR3 contains 14 residues. V trimming: 6 bases; J trimming: 8 bases; junction bases outside the gene matches: 7. Here the CDR3 reads CASSPDRDYSPLHF. The CDR3 nucleotides read TGTGCCAGCAGCCCCGACAGGGATTATTCACCCCTCCACTTT.

The V and J genes are TRBV9 and TRBJ2-7, with TRBD1 matching 12 bases. The trim removed 0 bases at V and 4 bases at J, leaving 8 bases unmatched. There are 17 residues in the CDR3. Germline-derived CDR1 and CDR2 are SGDLS and YYNGEE. CDR3 amino acids: CASSVGPGQGAQYEQYF. The CDR3 region has the DNA TGTGCCAGCAGCGTAGGACCGGGACAGGGGGCGCAGTACGAGCAGTACTTC.

This rearrangement joins TRBV6-1 to TRBJ1-2; D is undetermined. The CDR3 sequence is 18 residues long. Trimming shortened V by 0 bases and J by 8 bases, and 25 bases separated the two germline ends. Germline loops: CDR1 MNHNS, CDR2 SASEGT. In DNA form, the CDR3 reads TGTGCCAGCAGTGAAGCCACGAATTTAGGGCAGTATGCGAAAGGCTACACCTTC. Protein product: CASSEATNLGQYAKGYTF.

The chain employs TRBV9 and TRBJ2-1, with TRBD2 matching 12 bases. CDR3 size: 15 residues. Trimming removed 3 bases from V and 6 bases from J; junction bases left unmatched: 4. Germline CDR1 SGDLS, CDR2 YYNGEE. CDR3 nucleotides: TGTGCCAGCAGCGCTAGCGGGAGGGCCCTCAATGAGCAGTTCTTC. Its translation is CASSASGRALNEQFF.

V usage is TRBV29-1 and J usage is TRBJ1-1; no firm D call. CDR1 is SQVTM, CDR2 ANQGSEA, per germline. The CDR3 is 14 residues long. The V and J ends lost 4 bases and 2 bases respectively, with 14 bases between them. In DNA, the CDR3 is TGCAGCGTTGCTCAGAGACATCCTAACACTGAAGCTTTCTTT. Its protein product is CSVAQRHPNTEAFF.

The V and J genes are TRBV7-3 and TRBJ2-7; a possible D gene is TRBD1 (5 bases). The CDR3 runs 15 residues. Germline CDR1 SGHTA, CDR2 FQGTGA. Trimming removed 2 bases from V and 3 bases from J, with 14 bases in between. CDR3 in amino acids: CASSLGAPGIYEQYF. The CDR3 bases are TGTGCCAGCAGCTTAGGGGCCCCAGGAATCTACGAGCAGTACTTC.

The rearrangement joins TRBV19 to TRBJ2-7; D is unclear. This CDR3 region has 14 residues. V was shortened by 5 bases and J by 3 bases, with 14 bases between the two germline ends. The germline V gene has CDR1 LNHDA and CDR2 SQIVND (reference sequence). The CDR3: CASSPKGSRYEQYF. The CDR3 coding sequence is TGTGCCAGTAGTCCAAAGGGTTCCCGCTACGAGCAGTACTTC.

J is TRBJ2-3 and V is TRBV10-2; TRBD2 agrees at 9 bases. The CDR3 has 15 residues. Germline V CDR1 and CDR2: WSHSY, SAAADI. V was pared by 6 bases and J by 6 bases, with 10 bases of the junction left unmatched. The CDR3 bases are TGCGCCAGCAGCGCCGTTCGAAGCGGGAGGGATACGCAGTATTTT. This gives the protein CASSAVRSGRDTQYF.

The chain employs TRBV21-1 and TRBJ1-1. TRBV21-1 is designated a pseudogene. This CDR3 comprises 16 residues. The CDR3 DNA is TGTGCCAGCAGCAAAGAGGAGAACGGCTTTTACACTGAAGCTTTCTTT. Protein sequence: CASSKEENGFYTEAFF.

CDR3 coding DNA: TGTGCCAGCTCACCAGAACTAGCGGGAGCCATAAACACCGGGGAGCTGTTTTTT. Protein product: CASSPELAGAINTGELFF. The chain combines TRBV18 with TRBJ2-2; 11 bases agree with TRBD2. Trimming at V came to 2 bases and at J to 2 bases, leaving 7 bases not matched to a gene. This CDR3 is built from 18 residues. CDR1 and CDR2 from the germline V gene are KGHSH and LQKENI.

The rearrangement links TRBV27 to TRBJ1-5, with unresolved D. Germline loops: CDR1 MNHEY, CDR2 SMNVEV (reference sequence). The CDR3 sequence is 14 residues long. V was pared by 3 bases and J by 6 bases, with 12 bases between. The CDR3 protein is CASSFAGGIQPQHF. The CDR3, as DNA: TGTGCCAGCAGTTTCGCAGGTGGGATTCAGCCCCAGCATTTT.

This chain uses TRBV5-5 with TRBJ2-7; 7 bases line up with TRBD2. The CDR3 has 13 residues. Germline CDR1 is SGHKS and CDR2 is YYEKEE (reference sequence). V dropped 4 bases and J dropped 2; count of bases not matched to a gene: 3. The CDR3 loop is CASSGGTTYEQYF. CDR3 DNA sequence: TGTGCCAGCAGCGGGGGGACTACCTACGAGCAGTACTTC.

In this sample, this clone turned up once. This rearrangement joins TRBV5-6 to TRBJ2-1; the D gene is possibly TRBD2 (6 bases). V lost 4 bases to trimming and J lost 10 bases, with 12 bases between them. Germline values: CDR1 SGHDT, CDR2 YYEEEE. CDR3 length: 12 residues. Written as DNA, the CDR3 is TGTGCCAGCAGCCCGATCGGGGGAGAGCAGTTCTTC. It is translated as CASSPIGGEQFF.

The CDR3 loop is CASSRGVDEQYF. CDR3 bases: TGTGCCAGTAGTCGGGGGGTAGACGAGCAGTACTTC. The rearrangement uses TRBV19 and TRBJ2-7; 7 bases are a match to TRBD2. V shed 5 bases and J 5 bases; nucleotides not matched to a gene: 3. The CDR3 is made up of 12 amino acids. The germline V gene has CDR1 LNHDA and CDR2 SQIVND (reference sequence).

This rearrangement joins TRBV7-9 to TRBJ2-7, with a weak D call TRBD2 (5 bases). V was clipped by 5 bases and J by 2 bases, with 10 bases between them. CDR1 and CDR2 (germline): SEHNR, FQNEAQ (reference sequence). The CDR3 runs 13 residues. Here the CDR3 DNA reads TGTGCCAGCAGCCCGGACTCTACCTACGAGCAGTACTTC. Its translation: CASSPDSTYEQYF.

A single count supports this clone. This chain connects TRBV27 to TRBJ2-7; maybe TRBD1 (5 bases). Germline V gives CDR1 MNHEY, CDR2 SMNVEV (reference sequence). The length of the CDR3 is 12 residues. V lost 2 bases and J lost 8, with 10 bases in between. The CDR3 bases are TGTGCCAGCAGTTTACCAGGGTACCAGCAGTACTTC. It encodes CASSLPGYQQYF.

V and J are TRBV19 and TRBJ1-4; 7 positions match TRBD1. CDR3 size: 14 residues. V was clipped by 5 bases and J by 1 base; unmatched bases: 1. Germline V gene lookup returns CDR1 LNHDA and CDR2 SQIVND (reference sequence). In DNA, the CDR3 is TGTGCCAGTAGTTACAGGGGAACTAATGAAAAACTGTTTTTT. Translating gives CASSYRGTNEKLFF.

This chain links TRBV30 with TRBJ2-1, with TRBD1 identical over 8 bases. Per germline, CDR1 GTSNPN and CDR2 SVGIG (reference sequence). This CDR3 is built from 14 residues. V was clipped by 4 bases and J by 8 bases; unmatched bases: 10. The CDR3, as DNA: TGTGCCTGGACCGACCAGGGGGCCATCTATGAGCAGTTCTTC. Encoded protein: CAWTDQGAIYEQFF.

The chain couples TRBV27 to TRBJ1-2; TRBD1 might be the D (5 bases). CDR3 length equals 13 residues. Germline V gives CDR1 MNHEY, CDR2 SMNVEV (reference sequence). Trimming pared 2 bases from V and 7 bases from J, leaving 11 bases between. Here the CDR3 reads CASSLTGVGGYTF. The DNA for the CDR3 is TGTGCCAGCAGTTTAACGGGGGTCGGTGGCTACACCTTC.

V gene TRBV27 combines with J gene TRBJ2-7; 7 nucleotides match TRBD2. CDR3 length equals 14 residues. V was pared by 3 bases and J by 5 bases, with 7 bases of the junction left unmatched. Germline V gene sequence: CDR1 MNHEY, CDR2 SMNVEV (reference sequence). CDR3 loop: CASSLSPGGDEQYF. The CDR3 DNA reads TGTGCCAGCAGTTTGAGTCCTGGGGGGGACGAGCAGTACTTC.

This chain joins TRBV7-8 and TRBJ1-1; D is perhaps TRBD1 (5 bases). The CDR3 has 14 amino acids. Germline V gene data show CDR1 as SGHVS and CDR2 as FQNEAQ. Trimming left V 5 bases short and J 10 bases short, with 20 bases between. CDR3 bases: TGTGCCAGCAGCCCACCCGCGGGCGACAGATCAGCTTTCTTT. Translation: CASSPPAGDRSAFF.

This CDR3 reads CASSYNGGVGEKLFF. CDR3 DNA: TGTGCCAGCAGTTACAACGGTGGGGTAGGAGAAAAACTGTTTTTT. J is TRBJ1-4 and V is TRBV6-5; unclear D gene. CDR1 and CDR2 (germline): MNHEY, SVGAGI. With 2 bases removed from V and 8 bases from J, the gap between germline ends came to 15 bases. This CDR3 has 15 residues.

The V call is TRBV10-2, the J call TRBJ2-7, with 8 bases identical to TRBD1. Germline-derived CDR1 and CDR2 are WSHSY and SAAADI. The V segment lost 7 bases and the J segment 1 base; nucleotides outside the gene matches: 3. This CDR3 spans 13 amino acids. The CDR3 DNA sequence: TGCGCCAGCACCCGGACAGGGTCCTACGAGCAGTACTTC. Translating gives CASTRTGSYEQYF.

The V call is TRBV12-5, the J call TRBJ1-1; 8 bases match TRBD1. The V gene end was trimmed by 4 bases and the J gene end by 4 bases; junction bases not matched to a gene: 11. The CDR3 sequence is 16 residues long. CDR1 is LGHNT, CDR2 FRNRAP, per germline. CDR3 in DNA: TGTGCTAGTGGTTGGGCCTTGCGGCAGGGGGCCACTGAAGCTTTCTTT. Protein: CASGWALRQGATEAFF.

This chain links TRBV11-3 with TRBJ2-1, with TRBD1 identical over 9 bases. The CDR3 has 12 residues. The V segment lost 1 base and the J segment 15 bases; nucleotides outside the gene matches: 4. The germline CDR1 and CDR2 sequences are SGHNT and YENEEA. DNA for the CDR3: TGTGCCAGCAGCTTAGGGGACAGGGCGGTGTTCTTC. Translating gives CASSLGDRAVFF.

The V call is TRBV7-6, the J call TRBJ2-2; TRBD2 aligns across 9 bases. The germline gives CDR1 SGHVS, CDR2 FNYEAQ. This CDR3 has 18 amino acids. V was clipped by 0 bases and J by 6 bases; unmatched bases: 11. The DNA of the CDR3 is TGTGCCAGCAGCTTAGCGTCTATTTCTAGCGGGGATGCCGGGGAGCTGTTTTTT. It specifies CASSLASISSGDAGELFF. The full variable domain, its missing parts supplied by reference TRBV7-6 and TRBJ2-2, is GAGVSQSPRYKVTKRGQDVALRCDPISGHVSLYWYRQALGQGPEFLTYFNYEAQQDKSGLPNDRFSAERPEGSISTLTIQRTEQRDSAMYRCASSLASISSGDAGELFFGEGSRLTVL.

The chain is built from TRBV27 and TRBJ2-7; 7 nucleotides align to TRBD2. From germline, CDR1 is MNHEY and CDR2 SMNVEV (reference sequence). The CDR3 runs to 16 residues. With 3 bases clipped from V and 3 bases from J, the junction kept 11 bases outside the gene matches. The CDR3, as DNA: TGTGCCAGCAGTTTGGTCTCCGGACTAGTATTCTACGAGCAGTACTTC. This sequence encodes CASSLVSGLVFYEQYF.

The V gene is TRBV9, the J gene TRBJ2-2; TRBD1 or TRBD2 may be the D gene (6 bases each). The germline V gene has CDR1 SGDLS and CDR2 YYNGEE. CDR3 length: 17 residues. Trimming removed 0 bases from V and 2 bases from J, with 14 bases in between. CDR3 sequence: CASSVERRGANTGELFF. CDR3 DNA: TGTGCCAGCAGCGTAGAGAGGAGGGGGGCCAACACCGGGGAGCTGTTTTTT.

In this sample, this clone turned up once. This chain links TRBV19 with TRBJ1-1; perhaps TRBD1 as D (6 bases). The germline V gene encodes CDR1 LNHDA and CDR2 SQIVND (reference sequence). The CDR3 is 13 residues long. Trimming took 6 bases from V and 5 from J, leaving 13 bases between them. CDR3 region: CASRDRDWTEAFF. CDR3 in DNA: TGTGCCAGTAGGGACAGAGACTGGACTGAAGCTTTCTTT.

This clone was counted a single time. J is TRBJ1-1 and V is TRBV7-2; 10 bases agree with TRBD1. Germline V gives CDR1 SGHTA, CDR2 FQGNSA. The ends lost 2 bases at V and 1 base at J; junction bases unmatched: 10. The CDR3 consists of 18 residues. The CDR3 loop reads CASSLKAIDRGQNTEAFF. CDR3 sequence (DNA): TGTGCCAGCAGCTTAAAAGCGATAGACAGGGGGCAGAACACTGAAGCTTTCTTT.

The genes are TRBV5-1 and TRBJ1-4, with no clear D. CDR1 is SGHRS and CDR2 is YFSETQ in the germline V gene. Trimming pared 3 bases from V and 7 bases from J, leaving 16 bases between. The CDR3 extends over 15 amino acids. Here the CDR3 reads CASSSNMGGGEKLFF. The CDR3 DNA follows: TGCGCCAGCAGCTCCAACATGGGCGGAGGTGAAAAACTGTTTTTT.